This passage covers 5 T cell receptor beta chains from one sample sequenced in a study of T cell responses to AZD1222 COVID-19 vaccine. Some clones are missing from TCRdb's copy, which holds only in-frame ones; the method was immunoSEQ multiplex PCR. The sample lists over 110,000 clones; around 89% were seen once. The specimen comprised peripheral blood, sampled on day 0 of AZD1222 vaccination. The source is an adult in good health.

CDR3 in amino acids: CASSGAVTEAFF. DNA for the CDR3: TGCGCCAGCAGCGGGGCGGTGACTGAAGCTTTCTTT. The V call is TRBV5-1, the J call TRBJ1-1; weak D call: TRBD1 (5 bases). Trimming left V 4 bases short and J 5 bases short, with 9 bases between. This CDR3 region has 12 residues. The germline CDR1 and CDR2 sequences are SGHRS and YFSETQ.

V and J are TRBV13 and TRBJ2-2, with 7 bases matching TRBD2. V lost 0 bases and J lost 3; bases outside the gene matches: 7. Germline V gene lookup returns CDR1 PRHDT and CDR2 FYEKMQ (reference sequence). The CDR3 loop spans 17 amino acids. Here the CDR3 reads CASSLGLTSRDTGELFF. The CDR3 bases are TGTGCCAGCAGCTTAGGCCTGACTAGCCGGGACACCGGGGAGCTGTTTTTT.

This chain joins TRBV9 and TRBJ2-2; 7 bases are a match to TRBD2. This CDR3 comprises 16 residues. CDR1 is SGDLS, CDR2 YYNGEE, per germline. The J segment lost 4 bases and the V segment lost 0 bases, leaving 6 bases of the junction unmatched. CDR3 amino acids: CASSVDGLGSTGELFF. The DNA for the CDR3 is TGTGCCAGCAGCGTAGATGGACTAGGAAGCACCGGGGAGCTGTTTTTT. Variable domain in full (rest from reference TRBV9 and TRBJ2-2): DSGVTQTPKHLITATGQRVTLRCSPRSGDLSVYWYQQSLDQGLQFLIQYYNGEERAKGNILERFSAQQFPDLHSELNLSSLELGDSALYFCASSVDGLGSTGELFFGEGSRLTVL.

The table lists this clone with a count of one. This chain uses TRBV5-1 with TRBJ1-6; perhaps TRBD1 as D (6 bases). The CDR3 is 15 residues long. In germline, CDR1 is SGHRS, CDR2 YFSETQ. The V end lost 1 base, the J end lost 7 bases, and 12 bases lay between the germline ends. CDR3 nucleotide sequence: TGCGCCAGCAGCTTGAAGGGCACAGGGAATTCACCCCTCCACTTT. Its protein is CASSLKGTGNSPLHF.

The chain carries TRBV5-4 and TRBJ1-2; D unresolved. The germline CDR1 and CDR2 sequences are SGHNT and YYREEE (reference sequence). This CDR3 region has 14 residues. The V and J ends lost 0 bases and 3 bases respectively, with 9 bases between them. As DNA, the CDR3 is TGTGCCAGCAGCTTGGCTACAGTTGACTATGGCTACACCTTC. This codes for CASSLATVDYGYTF.